A selection of T cell receptor beta chains follows, all from one sample in a study of T cells of healthy individuals. TCRdb passed the 5' RACE reads through MiXCR, listing each CDR3 protein once. This table has around 83,000 distinct CDR3 sequences, more than 4.5% appearing once. The receptor source for this set is a female donor in good health. Both conserved end residues are part of each CDR3.

J gene: TRBJ2-4; V gene: TRBV19; CDR3 protein: CASSTRDRGPNIQYF
J gene: TRBJ2-1; V gene: TRBV7-9; CDR3 protein: CASSFTISSYNEQFF
J gene: TRBJ2-6; V gene: TRBV4-3; CDR3 protein: CASSPDFGSGANVLTF
J gene: TRBJ2-5; V gene: TRBV5-5; CDR3 protein: CASSRTGTETQYF
J gene: TRBJ2-1; V gene: TRBV9; CDR3 protein: CASAGTSGSNEQFF
J gene: TRBJ2-1; V gene: TRBV5-1; CDR3 protein: CASQLAASSYNEQFF
J gene: TRBJ1-1; V gene: TRBV7-3; CDR3 protein: CASESRQGSKNTEAFF
J gene: TRBJ2-1; V gene: TRBV29-1; CDR3 protein: CSPKGFAGAISYNEQFF
J gene: TRBJ2-5; V gene: TRBV20-1; CDR3 protein: CSASVSGRQETQYF
J gene: TRBJ2-7; V gene: TRBV9; CDR3 protein: CASGGGEDEQYF
J gene: TRBJ1-2; V gene: TRBV6-4; CDR3 protein: CASSERPGDRFYGYTF
J gene: TRBJ2-3; V gene: TRBV20-1; CDR3 protein: CSARAEQGRTDTQYF
J gene: TRBJ1-6; V gene: TRBV7-9; CDR3 protein: CASSQDRVRSPLHF
J gene: TRBJ2-3; V gene: TRBV11-1; CDR3 protein: CASSLFQDPDLPDTQYF
J gene: TRBJ2-5; V gene: TRBV10-2; CDR3 protein: CATLNRPGMGETQYF
J gene: TRBJ1-4; V gene: TRBV11-2; CDR3 protein: CASSLVYNSPYLATNEKLFF
J gene: TRBJ2-3; V gene: TRBV4-3; CDR3 protein: CASSQEKGRGEGYPDTQYF
J gene: TRBJ2-3; V gene: TRBV7-6; CDR3 protein: CASSPGGRDTQYF
J gene: TRBJ2-1; V gene: TRBV7-6; CDR3 protein: CASSLVYQGAYNEQFF
J gene: TRBJ2-1; V gene: TRBV20-1; CDR3 protein: CSMTGDADNEQFF
J gene: TRBJ1-6; V gene: TRBV7-9; CDR3 protein: CASSFPRADYNSPLHF
J gene: TRBJ1-4; V gene: TRBV5-1; CDR3 protein: CASSIQDPGEKLFF
J gene: TRBJ1-5; V gene: TRBV29-1; CDR3 protein: CSAGPEWGPQHF
J gene: TRBJ2-1; V gene: TRBV10-3; CDR3 protein: CAFRATVGGEQFF
J gene: TRBJ2-2; V gene: TRBV7-2; CDR3 protein: CASSLAPSGSSNTGELFF
J gene: TRBJ1-4; V gene: TRBV25-1; CDR3 protein: CASSGRQAGPTNEKLFF
J gene: TRBJ1-2; V gene: TRBV25-1; CDR3 protein: CASSVDRSGYTF
J gene: TRBJ2-3; V gene: TRBV7-6; CDR3 protein: CASSLSGWGLPSSTDTQYF
J gene: TRBJ2-1; V gene: TRBV10-3; CDR3 protein: CAISGAGGVEQFF
J gene: TRBJ1-1; V gene: TRBV29-1; CDR3 protein: CSVEVSMNTEAFF
J gene: TRBJ2-7; V gene: TRBV9; CDR3 protein: CASSVEGFSYEQYF
J gene: TRBJ2-3; V gene: TRBV29-1; CDR3 protein: CSVVKGLAGVGVRDTQYF
J gene: TRBJ2-1; V gene: TRBV7-9; CDR3 protein: CASSPQGDLSYNEQFF